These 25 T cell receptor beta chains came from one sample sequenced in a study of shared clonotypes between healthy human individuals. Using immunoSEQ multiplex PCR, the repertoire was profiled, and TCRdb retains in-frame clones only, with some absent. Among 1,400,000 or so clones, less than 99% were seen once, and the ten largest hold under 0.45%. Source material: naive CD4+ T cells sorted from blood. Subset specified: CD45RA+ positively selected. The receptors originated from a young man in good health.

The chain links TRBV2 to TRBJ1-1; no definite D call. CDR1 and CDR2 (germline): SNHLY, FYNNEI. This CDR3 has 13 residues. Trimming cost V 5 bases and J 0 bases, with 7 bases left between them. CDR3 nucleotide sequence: TGTGCCAGCAGTACAGTTATGAACACTGAAGCTTTCTTT. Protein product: CASSTVMNTEAFF.

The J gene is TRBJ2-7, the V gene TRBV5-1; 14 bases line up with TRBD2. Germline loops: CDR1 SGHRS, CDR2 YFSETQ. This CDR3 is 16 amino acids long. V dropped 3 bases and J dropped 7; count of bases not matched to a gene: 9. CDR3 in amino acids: CASSYPTGTSGSEQYF. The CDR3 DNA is TGCGCCAGCAGCTATCCGACCGGGACTAGCGGGAGTGAGCAGTACTTC.

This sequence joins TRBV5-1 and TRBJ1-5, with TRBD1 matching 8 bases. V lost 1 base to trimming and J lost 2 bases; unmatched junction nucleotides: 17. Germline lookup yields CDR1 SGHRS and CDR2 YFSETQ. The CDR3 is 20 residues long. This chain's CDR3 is CASSLLGLGAGGVCNQPQHF. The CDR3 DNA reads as TGCGCCAGCAGCTTGTTAGGGCTGGGAGCAGGGGGCGTCTGCAATCAGCCCCAGCATTTT. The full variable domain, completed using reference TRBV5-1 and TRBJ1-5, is KAGVTQTPRYLIKTRGQQVTLSCSPISGHRSVSWYQQTPGQGLQFLFEYFSETQRNKGNFPGRFSGRQFSNSRSEMNVSTLELGDSALYLCASSLLGLGAGGVCNQPQHFGDGTRLSIL.

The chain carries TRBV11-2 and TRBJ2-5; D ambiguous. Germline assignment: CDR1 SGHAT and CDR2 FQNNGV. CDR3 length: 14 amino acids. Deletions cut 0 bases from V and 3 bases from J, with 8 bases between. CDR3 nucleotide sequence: TGTGCCAGCAGCTTAGAGGCCTGGAAAGAGACCCAGTACTTC. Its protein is CASSLEAWKETQYF.

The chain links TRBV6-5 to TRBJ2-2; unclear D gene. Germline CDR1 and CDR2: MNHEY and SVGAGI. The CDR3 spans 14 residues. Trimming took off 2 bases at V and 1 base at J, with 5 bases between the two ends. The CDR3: CASSYGKNTGELFF. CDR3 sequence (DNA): TGTGCCAGCAGTTACGGCAAGAACACCGGGGAGCTGTTTTTT.

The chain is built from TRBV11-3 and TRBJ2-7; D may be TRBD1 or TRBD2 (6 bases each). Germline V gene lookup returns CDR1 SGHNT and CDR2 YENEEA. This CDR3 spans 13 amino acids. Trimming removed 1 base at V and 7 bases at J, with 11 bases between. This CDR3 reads CASSLGGAREQYF. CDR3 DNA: TGTGCCAGCAGCTTAGGGGGGGCGCGGGAGCAGTACTTC.

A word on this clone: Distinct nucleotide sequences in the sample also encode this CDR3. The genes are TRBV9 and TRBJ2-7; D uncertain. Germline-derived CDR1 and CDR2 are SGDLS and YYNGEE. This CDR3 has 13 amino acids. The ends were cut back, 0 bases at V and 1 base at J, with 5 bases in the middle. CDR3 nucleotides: TGTGCCAGCAGCGTAGCAGGATCCTACGAGCAGTACTTC. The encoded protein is CASSVAGSYEQYF.

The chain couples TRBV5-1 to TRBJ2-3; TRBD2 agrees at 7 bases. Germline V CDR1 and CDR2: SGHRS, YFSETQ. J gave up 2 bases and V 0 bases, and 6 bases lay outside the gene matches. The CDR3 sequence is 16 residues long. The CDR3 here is CASSLGVGGFTDTQYF. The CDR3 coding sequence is TGCGCCAGCAGCTTGGGAGTGGGAGGGTTCACAGATACGCAGTATTTT.

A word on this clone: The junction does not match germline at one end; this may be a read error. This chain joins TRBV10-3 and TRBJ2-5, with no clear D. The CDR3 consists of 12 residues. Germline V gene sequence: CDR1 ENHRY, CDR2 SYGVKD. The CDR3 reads CAISEPQGTQYF. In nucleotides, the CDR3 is TGTGCCATCAGTGAGCCTCAAGGGACCCAGTACTTC.

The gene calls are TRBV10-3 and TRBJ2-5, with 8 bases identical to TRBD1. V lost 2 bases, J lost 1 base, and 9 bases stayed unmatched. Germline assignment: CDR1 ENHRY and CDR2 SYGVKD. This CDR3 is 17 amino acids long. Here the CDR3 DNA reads TGTGCCATCAGTGAGACCTTGGGGACAGGAGCCCAAGAGACCCAGTACTTC. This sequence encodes CAISETLGTGAQETQYF.

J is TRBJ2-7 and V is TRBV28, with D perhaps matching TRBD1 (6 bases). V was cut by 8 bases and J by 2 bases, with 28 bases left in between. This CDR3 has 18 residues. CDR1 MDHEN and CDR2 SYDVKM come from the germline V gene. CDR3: CASDHQGSRLIKTYEQYF. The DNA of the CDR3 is TGTGCCAGCGATCATCAGGGGTCCCGCCTAATTAAAACCTACGAGCAGTACTTC.

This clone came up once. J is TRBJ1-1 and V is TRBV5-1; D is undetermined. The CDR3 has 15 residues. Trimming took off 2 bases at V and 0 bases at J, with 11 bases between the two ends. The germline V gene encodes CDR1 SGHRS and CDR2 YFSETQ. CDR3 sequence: CASSLSSQLNTEAFF. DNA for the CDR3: TGCGCCAGCAGCTTATCGAGCCAACTGAACACTGAAGCTTTCTTT.

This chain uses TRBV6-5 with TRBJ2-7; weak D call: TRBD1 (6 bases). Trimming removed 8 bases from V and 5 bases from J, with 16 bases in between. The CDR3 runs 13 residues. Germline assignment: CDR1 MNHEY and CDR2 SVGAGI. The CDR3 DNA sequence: TGTGCCAGCTCTAGGGGGAGTAGCAACGAGCAGTACTTC. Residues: CASSRGSSNEQYF.

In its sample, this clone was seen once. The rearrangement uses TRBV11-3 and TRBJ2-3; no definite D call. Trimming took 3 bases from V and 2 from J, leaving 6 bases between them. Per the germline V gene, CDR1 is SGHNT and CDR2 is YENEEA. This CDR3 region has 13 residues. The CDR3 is CASSFSYTDTQYF. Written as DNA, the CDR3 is TGTGCCAGCAGCTTCAGCTACACAGATACGCAGTATTTT.

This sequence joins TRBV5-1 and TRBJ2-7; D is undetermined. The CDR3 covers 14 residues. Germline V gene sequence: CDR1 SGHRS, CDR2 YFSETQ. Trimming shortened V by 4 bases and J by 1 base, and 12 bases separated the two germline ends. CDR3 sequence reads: CASSVATASYEQYF. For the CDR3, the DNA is TGCGCCAGCAGCGTGGCCACTGCATCCTACGAGCAGTACTTC.

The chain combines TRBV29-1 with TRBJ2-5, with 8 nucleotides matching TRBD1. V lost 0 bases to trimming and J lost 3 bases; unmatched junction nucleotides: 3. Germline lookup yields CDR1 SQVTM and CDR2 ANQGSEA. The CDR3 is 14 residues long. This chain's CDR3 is CSVEDTGGEETQYF. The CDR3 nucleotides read TGCAGCGTTGAAGATACAGGGGGTGAAGAGACCCAGTACTTC.

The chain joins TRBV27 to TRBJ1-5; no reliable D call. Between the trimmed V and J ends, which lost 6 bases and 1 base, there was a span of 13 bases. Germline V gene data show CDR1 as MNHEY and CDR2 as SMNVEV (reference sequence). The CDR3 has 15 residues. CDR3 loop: CASRTEGWSNQPQHF. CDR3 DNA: TGTGCCAGCAGAACGGAAGGTTGGAGCAATCAGCCCCAGCATTTT.

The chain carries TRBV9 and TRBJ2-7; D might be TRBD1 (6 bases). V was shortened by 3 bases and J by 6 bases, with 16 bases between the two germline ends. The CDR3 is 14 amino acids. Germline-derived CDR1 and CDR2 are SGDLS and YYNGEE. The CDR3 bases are TGTGCCAGCAGCGCCGTACAGGGACAAGGCGAGCAGTACTTC. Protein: CASSAVQGQGEQYF.

The CDR3 DNA reads TGTGCCAGCAGCTTGAGAGCGGGACCGACCTTAGCTGGGTCCTACAATGAGCAGTTCTTC. Residues: CASSLRAGPTLAGSYNEQFF. The chain couples TRBV7-8 to TRBJ2-1; 7 nucleotides align to TRBD2. The CDR3 covers 20 residues. Per germline, CDR1 SGHVS and CDR2 FQNEAQ. V trimming: 3 bases; J trimming: 1 base; junction bases outside the gene matches: 18.

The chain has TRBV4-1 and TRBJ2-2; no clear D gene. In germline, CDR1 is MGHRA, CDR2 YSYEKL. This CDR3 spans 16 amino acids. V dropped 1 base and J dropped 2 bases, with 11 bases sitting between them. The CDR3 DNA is TGCGCCAGCAGCCAAGTGGGTCGGGCTAACACCGGGGAGCTGTTTTTT. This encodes CASSQVGRANTGELFF.

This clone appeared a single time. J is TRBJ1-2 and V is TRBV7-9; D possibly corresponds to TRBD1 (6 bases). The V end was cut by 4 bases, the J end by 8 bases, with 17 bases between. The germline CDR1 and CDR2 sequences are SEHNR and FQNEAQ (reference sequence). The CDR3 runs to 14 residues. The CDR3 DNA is TGTGCCAGCAGCTCCCGGGGGCCTTCGGGAGGCTACACCTTC. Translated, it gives CASSSRGPSGGYTF.

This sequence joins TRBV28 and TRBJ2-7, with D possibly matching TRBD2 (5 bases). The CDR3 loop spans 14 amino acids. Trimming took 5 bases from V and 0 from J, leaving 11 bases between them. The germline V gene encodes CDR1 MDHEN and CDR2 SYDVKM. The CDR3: CASSAPAGSYEQYF. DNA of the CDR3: TGTGCCAGCAGTGCCCCTGCGGGCTCCTACGAGCAGTACTTC.

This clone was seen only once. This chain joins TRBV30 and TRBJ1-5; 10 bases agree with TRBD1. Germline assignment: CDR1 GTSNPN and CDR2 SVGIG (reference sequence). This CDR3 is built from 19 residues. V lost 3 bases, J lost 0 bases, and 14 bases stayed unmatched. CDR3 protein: CAWSRKVTGGRYSNQPQHF. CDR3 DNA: TGTGCCTGGAGCCGTAAGGTGACAGGGGGCCGGTATAGCAATCAGCCCCAGCATTTT. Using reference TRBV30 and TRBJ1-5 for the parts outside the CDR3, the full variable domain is SQTIHQWPATLVQPVGSPLSLECTVEGTSNPNLYWYRQAAGRGLQLLFYSVGIGQISSEVPQNLSASRPQDRQFILSSKKLLLSDSGFYLCAWSRKVTGGRYSNQPQHFGDGTRLSIL.

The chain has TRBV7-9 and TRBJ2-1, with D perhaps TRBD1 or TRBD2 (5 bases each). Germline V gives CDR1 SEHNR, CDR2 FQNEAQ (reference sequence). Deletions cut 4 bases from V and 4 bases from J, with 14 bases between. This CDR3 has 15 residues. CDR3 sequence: CASSSGRGRYNEQFF. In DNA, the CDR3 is TGTGCCAGCAGCTCGGGTCGGGGACGGTACAATGAGCAGTTCTTC.

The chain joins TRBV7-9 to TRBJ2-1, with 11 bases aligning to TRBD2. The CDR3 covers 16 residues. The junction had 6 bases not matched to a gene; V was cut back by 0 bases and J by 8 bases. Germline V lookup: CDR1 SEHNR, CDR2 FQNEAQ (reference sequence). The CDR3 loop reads CASSLAISGRDYEQFF. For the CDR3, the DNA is TGTGCCAGCAGCTTAGCGATTAGCGGGAGGGATTATGAGCAGTTCTTC.